What follows are 20 T cell receptor beta chains derived from one specimen sequenced in a study of blood T cell repertoires in COVID-19. Libraries were prepared by immunoSEQ multiplex PCR; TCRdb keeps only in-frame clonotypes and omits some of them. The sample has roughly 200,000 clones; 70% to 90% are singletons. Sequencing used peripheral blood. These receptors were taken from a man older than 75 with acute or convalescent COVID-19.

The rearrangement links TRBV6-6 to TRBJ1-4, with a tentative D call TRBD1 (5 bases). This CDR3 has 14 residues. Germline V CDR1 and CDR2: MNHNY, SVGAGI (reference sequence). Trimming removed 6 bases at V and 4 bases at J, with 12 bases between. The CDR3 coding sequence is TGTGCCAGCAGGTCAGACAGCCTTAATGAAAAACTGTTTTTT. As protein: CASRSDSLNEKLFF.

The genes are TRBV7-9 and TRBJ2-7; tentatively, D is TRBD1 (5 bases). CDR1 is SEHNR and CDR2 is FQNEAQ in the germline V gene (reference sequence). Trimming took 4 bases from V and 1 from J, leaving 8 bases between them. CDR3 length equals 13 residues. CDR3 protein: CASSYRNSYEQYF. CDR3 in DNA: TGTGCCAGCAGCTACAGGAATTCCTACGAGCAGTACTTC.

The gene calls are TRBV7-9 and TRBJ2-1, with 8 bases that match TRBD2. There are 12 residues in the CDR3. Germline V gene lookup returns CDR1 SEHNR and CDR2 FQNEAQ (reference sequence). V was clipped by 5 bases and J by 10 bases; unmatched bases: 4. The CDR3 nucleotides are TGTGCCAGCAGCCAAACTAGCGGAGAGCAGTTCTTC. Translation: CASSQTSGEQFF.

This sequence joins TRBV5-1 and TRBJ2-1; D is uncertain. Per germline, CDR1 SGHRS and CDR2 YFSETQ. The V gene lost 0 bases and the J gene lost 9 bases, with 10 bases spanning the gap. The CDR3 totals 13 residues. The CDR3 protein is CASSLGPTGEQFF. In DNA, the CDR3 is TGCGCCAGCAGCTTGGGCCCGACGGGTGAGCAGTTCTTC.

This sequence joins TRBV19 and TRBJ1-1; 11 bases map to TRBD1. The CDR3 consists of 13 residues. The germline gives CDR1 LNHDA, CDR2 SQIVND (reference sequence). J gave up 9 bases and V 6 bases, and 6 bases lay outside the gene matches. The CDR3 nucleotides read TGTGCCAGTAGCAGCGGGACAGGGGGAAAAGCTTTCTTT. Amino acid sequence: CASSSGTGGKAFF.

The chain recombines TRBV11-3 with TRBJ2-7, with a weak D call TRBD1 (6 bases). The CDR3 consists of 13 residues. V lost 1 base, J lost 5 bases, and 9 bases lay in between. Germline loops: CDR1 SGHNT, CDR2 YENEEA. The CDR3 spells CASSLGTANEQYF. For the CDR3, the DNA is TGTGCCAGCAGCTTAGGGACAGCCAACGAGCAGTACTTC.

The rearrangement links TRBV27 to TRBJ2-7; TRBD1 agrees at 9 bases. Germline trimming cut 1 base from V and 6 bases from J; bases unmatched to any gene: 7. Germline loops: CDR1 MNHEY, CDR2 SMNVEV (reference sequence). The CDR3 is made up of 15 amino acids. This CDR3 reads CASSLLGTGNAEQYF. The DNA of the CDR3 is TGTGCCAGCAGTTTATTGGGGACAGGGAATGCCGAGCAGTACTTC.

DNA of the CDR3: TGCGCCAGCAGTGTGACAGGGGCAGGCGGCTACACCTTC. Its translation: CASSVTGAGGYTF. V is TRBV10-2 and J is TRBJ1-2; 8 nucleotides line up with TRBD1. The V and J ends lost 4 bases and 8 bases, in that order; junction bases with no gene match: 6. CDR1 is WSHSY, CDR2 SAAADI, per germline. This CDR3 has 13 amino acids.

The rearrangement joins TRBV4-1 to TRBJ2-7; 7 bases are shared with TRBD1. Per germline, CDR1 MGHRA and CDR2 YSYEKL. With 4 bases clipped from V and 2 bases from J, the junction kept 11 bases outside the gene matches. The CDR3 spans 16 residues. The CDR3 sequence is CASSLSGQLSTYEQYF. Here the CDR3 DNA reads TGCGCCAGCAGCCTATCGGGACAGCTAAGTACCTACGAGCAGTACTTC.

This chain connects TRBV9 to TRBJ1-1; possible D gene TRBD1, 5 bases. From germline, CDR1 is SGDLS and CDR2 YYNGEE. The CDR3 loop spans 13 amino acids. Trimming left V 4 bases short and J 2 bases short, with 9 bases between. The CDR3 loop reads CASSTDINTEAFF. The CDR3 bases are TGTGCCAGCAGCACGGACATAAACACTGAAGCTTTCTTT.

The V gene is TRBV14, the J gene TRBJ2-7, with 8 bases that match TRBD2. Germline values: CDR1 SGHDN, CDR2 FVKESK. This CDR3 contains 18 residues. The V and J ends lost 4 bases and 1 base, in that order; junction bases with no gene match: 15. CDR3 nucleotide sequence: TGTGCCAGCAGCCCCTCGGGGATGCTAGCGGGTGTATCCTACGAGCAGTACTTC. Its translation is CASSPSGMLAGVSYEQYF.

The V call is TRBV12-3 or TRBV12-4, the J call TRBJ2-6, with D uncertain. V shed 6 bases and J shed 3 bases, with 3 bases lying between them. The CDR3 sequence is 12 residues long. CDR3 DNA sequence: TGTGCCAGCAGCGGTGGGGCCAACGTCCTGACTTTC. This sequence encodes CASSGGANVLTF.

Only one count was recorded for this clone. The chain is built from TRBV6-4 and TRBJ2-3; 7 nucleotides agree with TRBD2. This CDR3 has 16 residues. Germline assignment: CDR1 MRHNA and CDR2 SNTAGT. J lost 6 bases, V lost 2 bases, and 11 bases had no gene match. DNA for the CDR3: TGTGCCAGCAGTGACCCGAGGACTAGTCTCGGGGATACGCAGTATTTT. Its translation is CASSDPRTSLGDTQYF.

The V and J genes are TRBV9 and TRBJ2-2; TRBD2 is a possible D gene (7 bases). V gave up 4 bases and J gave up 5 bases, with 12 bases separating them. The germline V gene encodes CDR1 SGDLS and CDR2 YYNGEE. The CDR3 runs 14 residues. The CDR3 bases are TGTGCCAGCAGCCCTAGGGGGGGGACCGGGGAGCTGTTTTTT. It translates to CASSPRGGTGELFF.

This clone occurred a few times. The rearrangement links TRBV19 to TRBJ2-7; D not certain. Trimming took 3 bases from V and 1 from J, leaving 7 bases between them. The germline V gene has CDR1 LNHDA and CDR2 SQIVND (reference sequence). The CDR3 loop spans 13 amino acids. As DNA, the CDR3 is TGTGCCAGTAGTATGGAGCCATCCTACGAGCAGTACTTC. This encodes CASSMEPSYEQYF.

The chain carries TRBV5-5 and TRBJ2-7; D unresolved. V shed 0 bases and J shed 1 base, with 11 bases lying between them. Germline V gene lookup returns CDR1 SGHKS and CDR2 YYEKEE (reference sequence). This CDR3 is built from 15 residues. The chain's CDR3 is CASSLASGTSYEQYF. CDR3 bases: TGTGCCAGCAGCTTGGCCTCAGGTACGTCCTACGAGCAGTACTTC.

The chain uses TRBV11-2 and TRBJ1-2; a weak D match, TRBD1 (5 bases). Germline V gene data show CDR1 as SGHAT and CDR2 as FQNNGV. This CDR3 contains 13 residues. V lost 5 bases, J lost 5 bases, and 12 bases lay in between. This chain's CDR3 is CASSGGVGYGYTF. CDR3 in DNA: TGTGCCAGCAGCGGGGGGGTTGGGTATGGCTACACCTTC.

J is TRBJ1-2 and V is TRBV3-1 (or the pseudogene TRBV3-2); D perhaps matches TRBD1 (5 bases). This CDR3 spans 14 amino acids. The V end was cut by 1 base, the J end by 7 bases, with 13 bases between. Germline V gene lookup returns CDR1 LGHDT and CDR2 YNNKEL (reference sequence). The CDR3 coding sequence is TGTGCCAGCAGCCAAGTTGCAGGGTCGGGTGGCTACACCTTC. Translated, it gives CASSQVAGSGGYTF.

The gene calls are TRBV24-1 and TRBJ2-1; no clear D gene. The CDR3 loop spans 17 amino acids. With 4 bases removed from V and 0 bases from J, the gap between germline ends came to 15 bases. Germline V gene data show CDR1 as KGHDR and CDR2 as SFDVKD. CDR3 sequence: CATSDTSEASSYNEQFF. CDR3 nucleotide sequence: TGTGCCACCAGTGACACCTCGGAAGCGAGCTCCTACAATGAGCAGTTCTTC.

This chain joins TRBV28 and TRBJ2-5; D not resolved. CDR3 length: 16 residues. V lost 4 bases and J lost 5, with 20 bases in between. Germline-derived CDR1 and CDR2 are MDHEN and SYDVKM. The CDR3 reads CASSSLYAASRETQYF. In DNA form, the CDR3 reads TGTGCCAGCAGTTCCCTGTACGCGGCCTCACGGGAGACCCAGTACTTC. The entire variable domain, with the rest obtained from reference TRBV28 and TRBJ2-5, is as follows: DVKVTQSSRYLVKRTGEKVFLECVQDMDHENMFWYRQDPGLGLRLIYFSYDVKMKEKGDIPEGYSVSREKKERFSLILESASTNQTSMYLCASSSLYAASRETQYFGPGTRLLVL.